This TCR beta chain was recovered during a study of T cells in localized non-small cell lung cancer. General study points: Sequencing involved a lone tumor region, leaving heterogeneity possible. Clonality peaked in uninvolved adjacent lung rather than tumor. Among the top 100 tumor clones, a median 57 appeared in adjacent lung.

CDR3 length: 13 amino acids. V gave up 1 base and J gave up 5 bases, with 7 bases separating them. Germline lookup yields CDR1 SGHRS and CDR2 YFSETQ. Libraries were prepared by immunoSEQ multiplex PCR; TCRdb keeps only in-frame clonotypes and omits some of them. The sample records 52,000 or so clones, 75% to 90% being singletons. Regarding this clone: The antigen is undetermined.

The sample in question was peripheral blood mononuclear cells, obtained before any cancer treatment. J is TRBJ1-5 and V is TRBV5-1; unclear D gene. The clonotype originates from a man aged 35 to 69 with stage III lung adenocarcinoma. CDR3 protein: CASSLTADQPQHF. CDR3 nucleotides: TGCGCCAGCAGCTTGACAGCTGATCAGCCCCAGCATTTT.